The 2 T cell receptor beta chains in this list originate from one sample, sequenced in a study of cytomegalovirus exposure and HLA in healthy donors. In the PCR, 60 Vbeta and 13 Jbeta primers were used. Produced via immunoSEQ multiplex PCR; TCRdb's table is partial and in-frame only. Of about 120,000 clones listed, 65% to 85% are singletons. The sample consisted of PBMCs. The source of these receptors is a woman between 35 and 50 years old in good health and CMV-seropositive.

This rearrangement joins TRBV6-5 to TRBJ1-6; D unclear. Per germline, CDR1 MNHEY and CDR2 SVGAGI. V was cut by 4 bases and J by 1 base, with 8 bases left in between. This CDR3 comprises 15 residues. CDR3 region: CASSSTGSYNSPLHF. The CDR3 DNA reads as TGTGCCAGCAGTTCCACCGGGTCCTATAATTCACCCCTCCACTTT.

V usage is TRBV5-8 and J usage is TRBJ1-5; D ambiguous. The CDR3 is 13 residues long. The germline V gene encodes CDR1 SGHTS and CDR2 YDEGEE. V was trimmed by 3 bases and J by 3 bases, leaving 7 bases between them. CDR3 DNA sequence: TGTGCCAGCAGCTACAGTGACAATCAGCCCCAGCATTTT. Protein product: CASSYSDNQPQHF.